The T cell receptor beta chain described here comes from a study of cytomegalovirus exposure and HLA in healthy donors. As concerns this clone: Its antigen is not identified.

This CDR3 has 15 amino acids. Germline V gene data show CDR1 as SGHRS and CDR2 as YFSETQ. Trimming cost V 5 bases and J 5 bases; bases outside gene matches: 10. Study-wide results and caveats: As was reported, the classifier diagnosed cytomegalovirus status with high specificity and sensitivity.

Primers for the PCR totalled 60 Vbeta and 13 Jbeta. Here immunoSEQ multiplex PCR was the method, and the copy in TCRdb shows in-frame clones only, minus some. The sample gives more than 75,000 clones, about 90% of which show up once; 2.3% is in the top ten. Among the donors, all were healthy bone marrow donors. This TCR was sampled from a man between 18 and 35 years old in good health and CMV-seronegative. J is TRBJ2-7 and V is TRBV5-1; TRBD1 matches at 10 bases. Sequencing was performed on PBMCs. CDR3 nucleotide sequence: TGCGCCAGCAGGCGACAGGGGGCGATACCCCACGAGCAGTACTTC. Its translation: CASRRQGAIPHEQYF.